The 13 T cell receptor beta chains given below trace back to one sample, sequenced in a study of blood T cell repertoires in COVID-19. Measured with immunoSEQ multiplex PCR; TCRdb has only the in-frame clones, and not every one. The table includes almost 400,000 clones, over 75% detected once. Sequencing was carried out using peripheral blood. These receptors were collected from a woman aged 60 to 75 with COVID-19, enrolled during active disease.

The chain carries TRBV6-5 and TRBJ1-3; 9 bases agree with TRBD1. Germline CDR1 is MNHEY and CDR2 is SVGAGI. Trimming took 0 bases from V and 0 from J; bases not matched to a gene: 0. There are 16 residues in the CDR3. For the CDR3, the DNA is TGTGCCAGCAGTTACTCGGACAGGGGCTCTGGAAACACCATATATTTT. Translation gives CASSYSDRGSGNTIYF.

CDR3 protein: CASSRLGGRTDTQYF. The CDR3 bases are TGTGCCAGCAGCCGATTGGGCGGGCGCACAGATACGCAGTATTTT. V and J are TRBV27 and TRBJ2-3; a weak D match, TRBD2 (5 bases). CDR1 and CDR2 from the germline V gene are MNHEY and SMNVEV (reference sequence). This CDR3 has 15 residues. Trimming shortened V by 6 bases and J by 1 base, and 14 bases separated the two germline ends.

The chain carries TRBV20-1 and TRBJ2-6; 8 bases line up with TRBD1. The ends lost 3 bases at V and 0 bases at J; junction bases unmatched: 7. Germline CDR1 reads DFQATT; CDR2 reads SNEGSKA (reference sequence). The CDR3 is made up of 17 amino acids. As DNA, the CDR3 is TGCAGTGCTAGTAGACAGGGGTCCCACTCTGGGGCCAACGTCCTGACTTTC. Translating it yields CSASRQGSHSGANVLTF.

This sequence joins TRBV18 and TRBJ2-1, with 8 nucleotides matching TRBD2. The germline CDR1 and CDR2 sequences are KGHSH and LQKENI. With 6 bases clipped from V and 0 bases from J, the junction kept 10 bases outside the gene matches. The CDR3 is made up of 17 amino acids. CDR3 protein: CASSRISGGFSYNEQFF. CDR3 bases: TGTGCCAGCTCTAGAATAAGCGGGGGATTCTCCTACAATGAGCAGTTCTTC.

This chain links TRBV19 with TRBJ1-6, with TRBD1 matching over 8 bases. The germline gives CDR1 LNHDA, CDR2 SQIVND (reference sequence). The CDR3 is made up of 14 amino acids. The ends lost 8 bases at V and 7 bases at J; junction bases unmatched: 7. The CDR3 bases are TGTGCCAGTTCCCGCGGACAGGGAAATTCACCCCTCCACTTT. It yields the protein CASSRGQGNSPLHF.

The chain recombines TRBV7-2 with TRBJ2-4, with TRBD2 as a possible D gene (5 bases). In germline, CDR1 is SGHTA, CDR2 FQGNSA. Trimming took off 5 bases at V and 0 bases at J, with 20 bases between the two ends. CDR3 size: 18 residues. The CDR3 coding sequence is TGTGCCAGCAGCCCAATTGGACTGACCTCTCTAGCCAAAAACATTCAGTACTTC. It translates to CASSPIGLTSLAKNIQYF.

This chain joins TRBV27 and TRBJ1-5; the D gene is possibly TRBD1 (5 bases). CDR3 size: 18 residues. Germline CDR1 reads MNHEY; CDR2 reads SMNVEV (reference sequence). V lost 6 bases to trimming and J lost 0 bases, with 21 bases between them. The chain's CDR3 is CASRDRWGGLNSNQPQHF. As DNA, the CDR3 is TGTGCCAGCAGAGACCGGTGGGGCGGCTTGAATAGCAATCAGCCCCAGCATTTT.

The chain is built from TRBV20-1 and TRBJ2-1; no clear D gene. The CDR3 length is 10 residues. V was clipped by 5 bases and J by 11 bases, with 10 bases between them. CDR1 and CDR2 (germline): DFQATT, SNEGSKA (reference sequence). This CDR3 is CSAPQLKQFF. DNA of the CDR3: TGCAGTGCTCCTCAGTTGAAGCAGTTCTTC.

Worth noting for this clone: One end of the junction is discordant with germline, which a read error may explain. The rearrangement uses TRBV9 and TRBJ1-1; D may be TRBD1 (6 bases). Germline V gene data show CDR1 as SGDLS and CDR2 as YYNGEE. The CDR3 consists of 15 residues. The CDR3 reads CASSVGGQMKTEAFF. DNA of the CDR3: TGTGCCAGCAGCGTAGGGGGACAAATGAAAACTGAAGCTTTCTTT.

The chain employs TRBV5-6 and TRBJ1-4; no clear D. Per the germline V gene, CDR1 is SGHDT and CDR2 is YYEEEE. Trimming pared 2 bases from V and 0 bases from J, leaving 11 bases between. This CDR3 is 16 amino acids long. The CDR3 sequence: CASSLFPVATNEKLFF. The CDR3 coding sequence is TGTGCCAGCAGCTTATTCCCCGTAGCAACTAATGAAAAACTGTTTTTT.

This chain joins TRBV5-1 and TRBJ1-1; 9 bases map to TRBD1. Trimming took 0 bases from V and 4 from J; bases not matched to a gene: 10. Germline values: CDR1 SGHRS, CDR2 YFSETQ. CDR3 length: 17 residues. CDR3 sequence: CASSLVQGAAVGTEAFF. The CDR3 nucleotides are TGCGCCAGCAGCTTGGTACAGGGGGCTGCGGTGGGCACTGAAGCTTTCTTT.

The chain employs TRBV2 and TRBJ2-3, with D uncertain. The CDR3 extends over 14 amino acids. Germline V gene sequence: CDR1 SNHLY, CDR2 FYNNEI. Trimming took 5 bases from V and 0 from J, leaving 9 bases between them. The CDR3 protein is CASSPAHSTDTQYF. Written as DNA, the CDR3 is TGTGCCAGCAGTCCCGCGCATAGCACAGATACGCAGTATTTT.

This clone occurred a few times. The chain employs TRBV19 and TRBJ2-2; possible D gene TRBD1, 6 bases. V was cut by 5 bases and J by 7 bases, with 17 bases left in between. The CDR3 is 15 residues long. Germline CDR1 is LNHDA and CDR2 is SQIVND (reference sequence). This chain's CDR3 is CASSLDRSWDGELFF. The CDR3 DNA reads as TGTGCCAGTAGTCTCGACAGGTCCTGGGACGGGGAGCTGTTTTTT.